A selection of T cell receptor beta chains follows, all from one sample in a study of cytomegalovirus exposure and HLA in healthy donors. Profiling relied on immunoSEQ multiplex PCR, and the TCRdb table lists in-frame clones only, not all of them. The sample holds some 150,000 clones, 70% to 80% seen once. The sample was PBMCs. These TCRs come from a man aged 55 to 70 in good health and CMV-seronegative. Both conserved end residues are part of each CDR3. A D gene is named only where the DNA matches it firmly. Clone size is not always given. Where it is, it says once, few, many or a class for expanded clones.

medium-sized | TRBJ2-7 | TRBV4-2 | - | 18 | TGTGCCAGCAGCCAAGCGGTAGGTCTGCGGCAGACTACCTACGAGCAGTACTTC | CASSQAVGLRQTTYEQYF
once | TRBJ2-6 | TRBV6-5 | - | 15 | TGTGCCAGCAGCGACAGGGACTCCGGGGCCAACGTCCTGACTTTC | CASSDRDSGANVLTF
- | TRBJ2-7 | TRBV4-3 | TRBD1 | 15 | TGCGCCAGCAGCCAAGGGGACAGGGTAGCCTACGAGCAGTACTTC | CASSQGDRVAYEQYF
- | TRBJ2-5 | TRBV29-1 | TRBD2 | 14 | TGCAGCGTTGATTGGGGGGGAGGTTTAGAGACCCAGTACTTC | CSVDWGGGLETQYF
- | TRBJ1-4 | TRBV28 | - | 15 | TGTGCCAGCGACGCCCAGGGGACCTCAAATGAAAAACTGTTTTTT | CASDAQGTSNEKLFF
- | TRBJ2-7 | TRBV14 | - | 16 | TGTGCCAGCAGCCCTCTTTATGGCGGGCGGGCCTACGAGCAGTACTTC | CASSPLYGGRAYEQYF
- | TRBJ1-2 | TRBV5-1 | - | 15 | TGCGCCAGCAGCTTGGAGCCTGGGTCTAGTATCGGCTACACCTTC | CASSLEPGSSIGYTF
- | TRBJ2-7 | TRBV2 | TRBD1 | 14 | TGTGCCAGCAATCCTGACAGGGCCGCCTACGAGCAGTACTTC | CASNPDRAAYEQYF
few | TRBJ2-5 | TRBV19 | TRBD1 | 15 | TGTGCCAGTAGTAGACAGGGTAGGGAAGGAGAGACCCAGTACTTC | CASSRQGREGETQYF
- | TRBJ2-5 | TRBV11-3 | - | 14 | TGTGCCAGCAGCTTTGCGGGTGGAGAAGAGACCCAGTACTTC | CASSFAGGEETQYF
- | TRBJ2-1 | TRBV9 | TRBD2 | 15 | TGTGCCAGCAGCACTCTAGCGGAGGGCTACAATGAGCAGTTCTTC | CASSTLAEGYNEQFF
- | TRBJ2-3 | TRBV30 | TRBD2 | 12 | TGTGCCTGGAGTAAGGGACTAGCGGGGGCTGATTTT | CAWSKGLAGADF
- | TRBJ2-7 | TRBV5-1 | - | 15 | TGCGCCAGCAGCCCGGACAGTCCCAAGTTCTACGAGCAGTACTTC | CASSPDSPKFYEQYF
- | TRBJ2-5 | TRBV4-2 | TRBD1 | 14 | TGTGCCAGCAGCACAACAGGGGGCGTCGAGACCCAGTACTTC | CASSTTGGVETQYF
- | TRBJ1-1 | TRBV10-3 | - | 15 | TGTGCCATCAGTGTGGGGGGAGGCATGAACACTGAAGCTTTCTTT | CAISVGGGMNTEAFF
- | TRBJ1-6 | TRBV4-2 | - | 15 | TGTGCCAGCAGCCAAGACACACCGGCGGATTCACCCCTCCACTTT | CASSQDTPADSPLHF
few | TRBJ2-3 | TRBV7-3 | TRBD2 | 16 | TGTGCCAGCAGCTTAAGGCTAGCGGGGGTCACAGATACGCAGTATTTT | CASSLRLAGVTDTQYF
- | TRBJ2-3 | TRBV7-2 | - | 15 | TGTGCCAGCGCTGGGCGTTCGATAAGCACAGATACGCAGTATTTT | CASAGRSISTDTQYF
- | TRBJ2-1 | TRBV6-5 | TRBD2 | 15 | TGTGCCAGCAGCAGTCCTAGCGGGGGGCGCAATGAGCAGTTCTTC | CASSSPSGGRNEQFF
few | TRBJ1-5 | TRBV18 | - | 15 | TGTGCCAGCTCACCCGGGCCGGGGAGGGATCAGCCCCAGCATTTT | CASSPGPGRDQPQHF
- | TRBJ1-2 | TRBV7-8 | - | 15 | TGTGCCAGCAGCTTAGTCACCGCAGAACCCCATGGCTACACCTTC | CASSLVTAEPHGYTF
- | TRBJ2-7 | TRBV4-2 | - | 15 | TGTGCCAGCAGCCTAAACCCGGACAGCTCCTACGAGCAGTACTTC | CASSLNPDSSYEQYF
once | TRBJ1-2 | TRBV28 | - | 11 | TGTGCGACTAAACAGGGAAGGGGCTACACCTTC | CATKQGRGYTF
once | TRBJ2-5 | TRBV2 | TRBD1 | 16 | TGTGCCAGCAGCGCCCCCGGGACAGGGGTAAGGAAGACCCAGTACTTC | CASSAPGTGVRKTQYF